The text below deals with one T cell receptor beta chain. Its antigen is as yet unknown. Original data processing: With immunoSEQ giving junction-only sequences and no quality scores, filtering differed. TCRdb keeps only in-frame clones here, not all; method: immunoSEQ multiplex PCR. For V, J and clone size, that table is used; D and trimming come from the DNA. The repertoire consists of hundreds of thousands of clones, with less than 80% occurring once and the leading ten covering approximately 2%. The sample belongs to a study of shared clonotypes between healthy human individuals. Study results and limitations: It was observed that 5% to 6% of naive CD4 clonotypes were shared across several donors. Clonotype sharing among donors was thought likely to change with sequencing depth.

The V gene's germline CDR1 is SGHAT and CDR2 FQNNGV. The CDR3 sequence is 12 residues long. The V and J ends lost 5 bases and 6 bases, in that order; junction bases with no gene match: 4. V is TRBV11-2 and J is TRBJ2-7; TRBD1 matches at 7 bases. What was sequenced was memory CD4+ T cells sorted from blood. Documented subset: CD45RA-negative fraction. The receptor's source is a woman aged 25 to 39 in good health. DNA for the CDR3: TGTGCCAGCAGCCCCGCAGGGGGCGAGCAGTACTTC. Protein sequence: CASSPAGGEQYF.